This section outlines one TCR beta chain sequence together with its context. Sequencing was performed with immunoSEQ multiplex PCR; in TCRdb, only in-frame clones are kept and a portion is missing. Of about 210,000 clones detected, 80% to 90% appear once; the ten largest clones hold roughly 0.78%. Trimming left V 3 bases short and J 5 bases short, with 13 bases between. Germline assignment: CDR1 LNHDA and CDR2 SQIVND (reference sequence). This CDR3 is 15 amino acids long. The sample belongs to a study of blood T cell repertoires in COVID-19. Whole-study context: The study drew acute and convalescent COVID-19 samples from the United States, Italy and Spain.

The sequencing sample was made of peripheral blood. V and J are TRBV19 and TRBJ1-4, with TRBD1 as a possible D gene (5 bases). The TCR sequence derives from an older woman with acute or convalescent COVID-19. The CDR3: CASSIQQGRNEKLFF. The DNA for the CDR3 is TGTGCCAGTAGTATCCAGCAGGGCCGGAATGAAAAACTGTTTTTT.